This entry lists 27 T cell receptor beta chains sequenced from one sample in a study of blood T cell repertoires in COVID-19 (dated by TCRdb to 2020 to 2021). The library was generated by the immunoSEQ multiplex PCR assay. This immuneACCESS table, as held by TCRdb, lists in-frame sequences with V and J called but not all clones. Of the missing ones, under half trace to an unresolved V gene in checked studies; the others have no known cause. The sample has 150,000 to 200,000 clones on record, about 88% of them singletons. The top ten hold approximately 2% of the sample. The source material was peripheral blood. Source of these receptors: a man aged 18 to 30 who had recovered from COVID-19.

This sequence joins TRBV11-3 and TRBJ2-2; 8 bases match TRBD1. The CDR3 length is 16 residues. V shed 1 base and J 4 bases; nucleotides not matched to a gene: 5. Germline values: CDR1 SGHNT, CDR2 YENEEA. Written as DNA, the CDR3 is TGTGCCAGCAGCTTAGGCCGGACAGGGATCACCGGGGAGCTGTTTTTT. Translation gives CASSLGRTGITGELFF.

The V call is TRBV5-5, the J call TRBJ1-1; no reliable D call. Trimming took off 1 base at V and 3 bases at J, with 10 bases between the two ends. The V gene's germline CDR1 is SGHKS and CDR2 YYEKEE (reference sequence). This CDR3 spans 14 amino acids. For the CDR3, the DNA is TGTGCCAGCAGCTTGACTTTGAAAGACACTGAAGCTTTCTTT. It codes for CASSLTLKDTEAFF.

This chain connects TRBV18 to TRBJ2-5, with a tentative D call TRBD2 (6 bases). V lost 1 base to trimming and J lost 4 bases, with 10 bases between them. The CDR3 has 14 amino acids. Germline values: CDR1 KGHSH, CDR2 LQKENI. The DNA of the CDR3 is TGTGCCAGCTCACCACGGAGGGCCCCAGAGACCCAGTACTTC. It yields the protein CASSPRRAPETQYF. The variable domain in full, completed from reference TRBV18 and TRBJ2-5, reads NAGVMQNPRHLVRRRGQEARLRCSPMKGHSHVYWYRQLPEEGLKFMVYLQKENIIDESGMPKERFSAEFPKEGPSILRIQQVVRGDSAAYFCASSPRRAPETQYFGPGTRLLVL.

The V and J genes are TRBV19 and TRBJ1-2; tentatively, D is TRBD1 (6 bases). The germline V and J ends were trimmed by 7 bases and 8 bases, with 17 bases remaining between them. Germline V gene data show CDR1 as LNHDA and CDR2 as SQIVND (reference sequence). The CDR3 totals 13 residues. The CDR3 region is CASNVAGERGYTF. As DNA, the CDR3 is TGTGCCAGTAATGTGGCAGGGGAAAGAGGCTACACCTTC. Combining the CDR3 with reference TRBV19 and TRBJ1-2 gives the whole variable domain DGGITQSPKYLFRKEGQNVTLSCEQNLNHDAMYWYRQDPGQGLRLIYYSQIVNDFQKGDIAEGYSVSREKKESFPLTVTSAQKNPTAFYLCASNVAGERGYTFGSGTRLTVV.

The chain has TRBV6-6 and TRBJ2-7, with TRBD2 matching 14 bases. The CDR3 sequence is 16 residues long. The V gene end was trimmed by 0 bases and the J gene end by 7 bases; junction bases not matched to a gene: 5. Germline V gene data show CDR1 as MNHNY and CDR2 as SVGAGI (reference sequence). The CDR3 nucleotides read TGTGCCAGCAGTTACTCGGGACTAGCGGGAGCGGGTGAGCAGTACTTC. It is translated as CASSYSGLAGAGEQYF.

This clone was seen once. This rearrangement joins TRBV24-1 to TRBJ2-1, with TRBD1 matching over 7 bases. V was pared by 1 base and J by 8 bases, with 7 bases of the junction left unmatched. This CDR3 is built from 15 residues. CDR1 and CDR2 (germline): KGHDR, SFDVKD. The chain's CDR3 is CATSDFASGTDEQFF. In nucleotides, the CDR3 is TGTGCCACCAGTGATTTCGCGTCTGGGACAGATGAGCAGTTCTTC.

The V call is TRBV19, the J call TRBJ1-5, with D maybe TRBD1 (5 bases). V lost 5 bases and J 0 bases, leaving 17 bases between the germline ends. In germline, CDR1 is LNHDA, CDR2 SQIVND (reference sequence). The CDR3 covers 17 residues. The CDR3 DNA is TGTGCCAGTAGTGACGGGAGACAGTTCGATAGCAATCAGCCCCAGCATTTT. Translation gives CASSDGRQFDSNQPQHF.

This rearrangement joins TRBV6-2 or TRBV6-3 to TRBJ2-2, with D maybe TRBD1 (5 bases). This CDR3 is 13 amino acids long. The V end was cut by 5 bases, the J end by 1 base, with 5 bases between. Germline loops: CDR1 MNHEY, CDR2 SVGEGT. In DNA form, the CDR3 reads TGTGCCAGCAGTAGGGGGAACACCGGGGAGCTGTTTTTT. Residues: CASSRGNTGELFF.

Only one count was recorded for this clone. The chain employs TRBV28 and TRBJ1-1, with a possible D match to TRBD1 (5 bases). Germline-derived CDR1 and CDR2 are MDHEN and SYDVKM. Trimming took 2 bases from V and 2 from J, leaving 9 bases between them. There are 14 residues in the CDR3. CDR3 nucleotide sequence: TGTGCCAGCAGTTTAGGGACTCTTAACACTGAAGCTTTCTTT. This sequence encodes CASSLGTLNTEAFF.

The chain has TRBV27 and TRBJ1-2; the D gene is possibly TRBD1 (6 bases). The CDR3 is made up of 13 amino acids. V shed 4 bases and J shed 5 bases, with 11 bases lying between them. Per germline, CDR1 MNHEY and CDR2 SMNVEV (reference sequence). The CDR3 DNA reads TGTGCCAGCAGTTCCGGGACACAATATGGCTACACCTTC. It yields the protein CASSSGTQYGYTF.

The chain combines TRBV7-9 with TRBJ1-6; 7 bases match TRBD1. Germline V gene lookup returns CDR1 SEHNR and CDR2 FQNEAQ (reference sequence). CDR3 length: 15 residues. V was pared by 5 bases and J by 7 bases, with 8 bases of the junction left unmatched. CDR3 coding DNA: TGTGCCAGCAGCAGACAGGGCCGAGGAAATTCACCCCTCCACTTT. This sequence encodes CASSRQGRGNSPLHF.

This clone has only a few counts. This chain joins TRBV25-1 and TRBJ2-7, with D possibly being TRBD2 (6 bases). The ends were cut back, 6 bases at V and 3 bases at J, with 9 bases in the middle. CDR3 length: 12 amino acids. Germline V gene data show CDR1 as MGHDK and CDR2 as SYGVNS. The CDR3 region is CASRAGLYEQYF. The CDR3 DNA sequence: TGTGCCAGCAGGGCGGGGCTCTACGAGCAGTACTTC.

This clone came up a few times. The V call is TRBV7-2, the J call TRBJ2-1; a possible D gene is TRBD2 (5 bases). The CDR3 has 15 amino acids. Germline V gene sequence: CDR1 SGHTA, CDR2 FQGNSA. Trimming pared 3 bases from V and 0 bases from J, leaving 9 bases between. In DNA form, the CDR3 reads TGTGCCAGCAGCTTGTTAGCGAGCTCCTACAATGAGCAGTTCTTC. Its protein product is CASSLLASSYNEQFF.

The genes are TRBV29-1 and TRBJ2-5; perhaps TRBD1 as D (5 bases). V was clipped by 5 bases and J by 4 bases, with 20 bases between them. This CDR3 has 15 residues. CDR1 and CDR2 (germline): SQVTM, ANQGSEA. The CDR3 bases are TGCAGCGTTAACAAACAGGAGAACTTTCGAGAGACCCAGTACTTC. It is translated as CSVNKQENFRETQYF.

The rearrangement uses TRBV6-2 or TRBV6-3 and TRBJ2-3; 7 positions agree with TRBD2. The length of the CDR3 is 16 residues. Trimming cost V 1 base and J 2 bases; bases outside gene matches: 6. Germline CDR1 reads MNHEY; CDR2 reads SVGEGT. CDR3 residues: CASSYWASGNTDTQYF. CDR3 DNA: TGTGCCAGCAGTTACTGGGCTAGCGGTAACACAGATACGCAGTATTTT.

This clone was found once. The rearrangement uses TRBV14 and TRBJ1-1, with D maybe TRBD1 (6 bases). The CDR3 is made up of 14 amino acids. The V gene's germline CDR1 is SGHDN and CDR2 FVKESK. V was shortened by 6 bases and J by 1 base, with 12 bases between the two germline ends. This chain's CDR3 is CASRQTGSNTEAFF. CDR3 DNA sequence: TGTGCCAGCAGACAAACAGGGTCGAACACTGAAGCTTTCTTT.

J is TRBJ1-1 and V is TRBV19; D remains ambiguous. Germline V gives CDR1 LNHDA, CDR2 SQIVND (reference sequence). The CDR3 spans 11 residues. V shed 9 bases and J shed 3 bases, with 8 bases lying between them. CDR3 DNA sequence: TGTGCCAGCATAGTGTACACTGAAGCTTTCTTT. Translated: CASIVYTEAFF.

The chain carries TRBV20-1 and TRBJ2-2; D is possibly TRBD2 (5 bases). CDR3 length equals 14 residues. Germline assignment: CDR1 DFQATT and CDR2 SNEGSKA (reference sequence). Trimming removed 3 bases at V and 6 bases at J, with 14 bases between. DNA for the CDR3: TGCAGTGCTAGTATCGGACTTTTATCCGGGGAGCTGTTTTTT. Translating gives CSASIGLLSGELFF.

CDR3 in amino acids: CASSLWASGSYEQYF. As DNA, the CDR3 is TGTGCCAGCAGTTTGTGGGCTAGCGGGAGCTACGAGCAGTACTTC. This chain links TRBV28 with TRBJ2-7; 10 nucleotides line up with TRBD2. Trimming cost V 3 bases and J 3 bases; bases outside gene matches: 5. Germline CDR1 MDHEN, CDR2 SYDVKM. This CDR3 contains 15 residues.

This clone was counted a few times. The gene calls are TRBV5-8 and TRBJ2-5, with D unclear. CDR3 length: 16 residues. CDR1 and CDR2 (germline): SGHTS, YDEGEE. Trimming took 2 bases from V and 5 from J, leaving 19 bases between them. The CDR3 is CASSFRSLSYGETQYF. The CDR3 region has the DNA TGTGCCAGCAGCTTTCGGTCTCTGTCGTACGGGGAGACCCAGTACTTC.

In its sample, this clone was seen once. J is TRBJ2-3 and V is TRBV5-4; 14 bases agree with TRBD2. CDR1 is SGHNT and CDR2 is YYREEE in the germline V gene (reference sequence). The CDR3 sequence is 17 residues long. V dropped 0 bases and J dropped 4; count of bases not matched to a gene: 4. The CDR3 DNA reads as TGTGCCAGCAGCTTGGGACTAGCGGGAGGGGTCGCAGATACGCAGTATTTT. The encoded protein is CASSLGLAGGVADTQYF.

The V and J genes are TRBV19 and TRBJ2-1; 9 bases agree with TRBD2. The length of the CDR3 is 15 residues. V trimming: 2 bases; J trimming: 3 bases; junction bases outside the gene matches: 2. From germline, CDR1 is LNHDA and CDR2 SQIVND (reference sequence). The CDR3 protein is CASSIIAGDYNEQFF. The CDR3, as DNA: TGTGCCAGTAGTATAATAGCGGGAGACTACAATGAGCAGTTCTTC. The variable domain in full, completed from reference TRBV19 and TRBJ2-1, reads DGGITQSPKYLFRKEGQNVTLSCEQNLNHDAMYWYRQDPGQGLRLIYYSQIVNDFQKGDIAEGYSVSREKKESFPLTVTSAQKNPTAFYLCASSIIAGDYNEQFFGPGTRLTVL.

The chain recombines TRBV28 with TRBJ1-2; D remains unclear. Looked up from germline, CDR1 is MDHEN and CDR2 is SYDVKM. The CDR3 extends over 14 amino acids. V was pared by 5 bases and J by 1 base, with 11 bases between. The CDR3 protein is CASSRRIFNYGYTF. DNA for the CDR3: TGTGCCAGCAGTCGCAGAATTTTTAACTATGGCTACACCTTC.

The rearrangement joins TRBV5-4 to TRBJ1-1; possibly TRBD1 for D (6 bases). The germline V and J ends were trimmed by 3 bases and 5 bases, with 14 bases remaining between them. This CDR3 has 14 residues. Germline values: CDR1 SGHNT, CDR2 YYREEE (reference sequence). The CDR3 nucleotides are TGTGCCAGCAGCTACGCGGGGGGCGCGACTGAAGCTTTCTTT. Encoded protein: CASSYAGGATEAFF. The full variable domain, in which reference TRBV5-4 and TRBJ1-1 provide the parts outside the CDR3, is ETGVTQSPTHLIKTRGQQVTLRCSSQSGHNTVSWYQQALGQGPQFIFQYYREEENGRGNFPPRFSGLQFPNYSSELNVNALELDDSALYLCASSYAGGATEAFFGQGTRLTVV.

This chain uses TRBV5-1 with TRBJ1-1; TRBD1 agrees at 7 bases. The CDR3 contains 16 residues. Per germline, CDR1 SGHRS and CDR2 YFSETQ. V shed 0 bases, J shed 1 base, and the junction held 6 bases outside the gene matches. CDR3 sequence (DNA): TGCGCCAGCAGCTTGGAGGCCAGGGGGGAGAACACTGAAGCTTTCTTT. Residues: CASSLEARGENTEAFF.

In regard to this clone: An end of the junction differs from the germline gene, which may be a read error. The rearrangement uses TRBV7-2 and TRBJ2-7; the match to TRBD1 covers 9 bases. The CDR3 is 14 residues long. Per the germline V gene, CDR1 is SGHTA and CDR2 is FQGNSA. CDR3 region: CASRLGTGGHEQYF. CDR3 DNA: TGTGCCAGCAGGTTAGGTACAGGGGGCCACGAGCAGTACTTC.

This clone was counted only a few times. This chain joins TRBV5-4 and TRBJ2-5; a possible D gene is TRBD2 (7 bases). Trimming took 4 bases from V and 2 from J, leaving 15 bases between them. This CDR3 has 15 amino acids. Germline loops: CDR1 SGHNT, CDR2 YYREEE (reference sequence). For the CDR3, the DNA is TGTGCCAGCAGCCCGAGGGGGGGACTACAAGAGACCCAGTACTTC. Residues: CASSPRGGLQETQYF. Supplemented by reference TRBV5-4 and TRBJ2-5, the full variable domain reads ETGVTQSPTHLIKTRGQQVTLRCSSQSGHNTVSWYQQALGQGPQFIFQYYREEENGRGNFPPRFSGLQFPNYSSELNVNALELDDSALYLCASSPRGGLQETQYFGPGTRLLVL.